This paragraph covers one T cell receptor (beta chain) sequence. Antigen: not known. Trimming took 5 bases from V and 4 from J, leaving 11 bases between them. This CDR3 is built from 13 residues. Germline loops: CDR1 SEHNR, CDR2 FQNEAQ (reference sequence). Researchers prepared the TCRbeta library using unique molecular identifiers, the study reports. In TCRdb, the PCR reads were re-called with MiXCR into one record per CDR3 protein. The sample has 200,000 to 300,000 distinct CDR3 sequences, 24% seen once; the top ten hold more than 4.5%. The entry originates in a study of T-cell reconstitution after alpha-beta-depleted transplantation in children. Study results and limitations: The study traced high day-60 TCRbeta diversity in some patients to surviving recipient T cells and thymic progenitors. Among T cells one year after transplant, newly produced cells accounted for most counts and diversity. Several hundred rapidly expanded clones from non-depleted graft cells reportedly supplied alpha-beta T cells about two months post-transplant.

This sample comprised PBMCs, mostly from graft donor cells, obtained 360 days after TCRalphabeta/CD19-depleted stem cell transplant. The TCR originated in a female patient between 2 and 15 years old who had a stem cell transplant for congenital amegakaryocytic thrombocytopenia, so the T cells may come from the graft donor. The J gene is TRBJ1-2, the V gene TRBV7-9, with a weak D call TRBD1 (6 bases). CDR3 nucleotides: TGTGCCAGCAGCGAACAGGGTTCCTATGGCTACACCTTC. Amino acids: CASSEQGSYGYTF.